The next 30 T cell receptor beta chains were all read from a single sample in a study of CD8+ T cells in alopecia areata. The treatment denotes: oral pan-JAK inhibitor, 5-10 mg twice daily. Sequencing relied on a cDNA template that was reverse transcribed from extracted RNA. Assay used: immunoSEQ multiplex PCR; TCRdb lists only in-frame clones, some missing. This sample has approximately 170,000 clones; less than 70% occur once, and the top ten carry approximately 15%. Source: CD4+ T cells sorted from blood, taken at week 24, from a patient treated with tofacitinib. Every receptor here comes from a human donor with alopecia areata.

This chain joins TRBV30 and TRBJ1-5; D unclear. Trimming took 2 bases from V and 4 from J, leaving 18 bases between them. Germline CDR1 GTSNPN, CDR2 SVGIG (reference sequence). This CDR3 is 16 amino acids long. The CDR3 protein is CAWSSPTLLENQPQHF. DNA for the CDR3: TGTGCCTGGAGTTCCCCGACACTCCTAGAGAATCAGCCCCAGCATTTT.

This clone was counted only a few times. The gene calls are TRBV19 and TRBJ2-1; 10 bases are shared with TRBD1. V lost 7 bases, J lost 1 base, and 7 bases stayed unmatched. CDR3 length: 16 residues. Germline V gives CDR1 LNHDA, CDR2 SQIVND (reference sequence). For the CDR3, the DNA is TGTGCCAGTACCCCGGGACAGGGGAGATCCTACAATGAGCAGTTCTTC. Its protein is CASTPGQGRSYNEQFF.

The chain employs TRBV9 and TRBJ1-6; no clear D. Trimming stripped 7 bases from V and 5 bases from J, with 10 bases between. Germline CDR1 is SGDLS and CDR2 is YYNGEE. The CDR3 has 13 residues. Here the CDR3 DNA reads TGTGCCAGCCAAACGGCGGATAATTCACCCCTCCACTTT. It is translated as CASQTADNSPLHF.

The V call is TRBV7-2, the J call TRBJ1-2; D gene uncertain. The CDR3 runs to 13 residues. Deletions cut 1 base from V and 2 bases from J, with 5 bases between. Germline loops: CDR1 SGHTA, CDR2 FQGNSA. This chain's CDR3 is CASSLDGNYGYTF. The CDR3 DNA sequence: TGTGCCAGCAGCTTAGACGGAAACTATGGCTACACCTTC.

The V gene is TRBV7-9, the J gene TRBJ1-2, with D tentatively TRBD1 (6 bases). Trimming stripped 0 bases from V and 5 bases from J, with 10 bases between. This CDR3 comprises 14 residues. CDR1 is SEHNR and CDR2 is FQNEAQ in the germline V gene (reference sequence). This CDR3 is CASSLAGGRYGYTF. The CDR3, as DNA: TGTGCCAGCAGCTTAGCGGGGGGCCGGTATGGCTACACCTTC.

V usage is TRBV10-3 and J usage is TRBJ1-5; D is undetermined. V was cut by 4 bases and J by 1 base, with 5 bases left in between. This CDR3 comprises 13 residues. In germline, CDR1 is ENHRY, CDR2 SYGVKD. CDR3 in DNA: TGTGCCATCAGTGGGGTGAGCAATCAGCCCCAGCATTTT. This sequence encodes CAISGVSNQPQHF.

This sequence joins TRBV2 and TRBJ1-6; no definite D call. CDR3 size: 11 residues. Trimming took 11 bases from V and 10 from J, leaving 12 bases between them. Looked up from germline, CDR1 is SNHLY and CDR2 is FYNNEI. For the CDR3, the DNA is TGTGCCTCTCAAGAGCCCTCACCCCTCCACTTT. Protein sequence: CASQEPSPLHF.

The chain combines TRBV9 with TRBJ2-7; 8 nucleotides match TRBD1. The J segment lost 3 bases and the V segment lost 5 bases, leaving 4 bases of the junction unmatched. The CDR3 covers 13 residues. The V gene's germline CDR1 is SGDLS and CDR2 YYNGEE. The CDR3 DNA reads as TGTGCCAGCAGTGGGACAGGCGGCTACGAGCAGTACTTC. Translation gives CASSGTGGYEQYF.

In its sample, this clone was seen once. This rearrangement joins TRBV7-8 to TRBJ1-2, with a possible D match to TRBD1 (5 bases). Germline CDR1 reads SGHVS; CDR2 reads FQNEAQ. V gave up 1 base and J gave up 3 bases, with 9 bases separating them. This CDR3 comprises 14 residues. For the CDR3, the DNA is TGTGCCAGCAGCTTAGACAGGAGTCACTATGGCTACACCTTC. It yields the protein CASSLDRSHYGYTF.

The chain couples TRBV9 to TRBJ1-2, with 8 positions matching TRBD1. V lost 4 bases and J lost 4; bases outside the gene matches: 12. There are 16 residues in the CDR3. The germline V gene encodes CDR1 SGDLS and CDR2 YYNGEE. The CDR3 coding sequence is TGTGCCAGCAGCCTCATTTCAGGGGGCGGATCCTATGGCTACACCTTC. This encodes CASSLISGGGSYGYTF.

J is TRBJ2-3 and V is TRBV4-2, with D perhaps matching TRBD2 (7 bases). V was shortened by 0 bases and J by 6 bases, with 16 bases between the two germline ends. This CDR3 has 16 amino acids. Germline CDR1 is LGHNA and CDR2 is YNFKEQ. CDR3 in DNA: TGTGCCAGCAGCCAAGATCCGAGGGGGGGCCGGGATACGCAGTATTTT. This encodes CASSQDPRGGRDTQYF.

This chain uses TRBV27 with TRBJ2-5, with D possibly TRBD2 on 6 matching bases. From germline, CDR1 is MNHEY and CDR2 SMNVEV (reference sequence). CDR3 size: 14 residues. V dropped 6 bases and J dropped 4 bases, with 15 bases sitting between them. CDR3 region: CASRVVGGTETQYF. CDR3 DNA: TGTGCCAGCAGAGTGGTGGGGGGTACAGAGACCCAGTACTTC.

The CDR3 DNA reads as TGTGCCAGCAGCTCCAACCAGGGAGAGAGGGCCTATGGCTACACCTTC. The encoded protein is CASSSNQGERAYGYTF. V usage is TRBV7-9 and J usage is TRBJ1-2, with D possibly matching TRBD1 (5 bases). The CDR3 has 16 residues. The ends were cut back, 4 bases at V and 4 bases at J, with 19 bases in the middle. CDR1 and CDR2 from the germline V gene are SEHNR and FQNEAQ (reference sequence). Supplemented by reference TRBV7-9 and TRBJ1-2, the full variable domain reads DTGVSQNPRHKITKRGQNVTFRCDPISEHNRLYWYRQTLGQGPEFLTYFQNEAQLEKSRLLSDRFSAERPKGSFSTLEIQRTEQGDSAMYLCASSSNQGERAYGYTFGSGTRLTVV.

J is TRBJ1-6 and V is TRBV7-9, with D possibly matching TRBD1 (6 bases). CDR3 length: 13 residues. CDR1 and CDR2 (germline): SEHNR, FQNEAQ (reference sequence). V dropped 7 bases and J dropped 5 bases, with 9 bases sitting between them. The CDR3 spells CASNYRDNSPLHF. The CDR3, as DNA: TGTGCCAGCAACTACAGGGATAATTCACCCCTCCACTTT.

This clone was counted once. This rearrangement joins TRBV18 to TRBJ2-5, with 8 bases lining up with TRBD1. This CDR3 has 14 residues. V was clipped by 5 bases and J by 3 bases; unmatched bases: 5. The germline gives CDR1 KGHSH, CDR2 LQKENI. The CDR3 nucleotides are TGTGCCAGCTCATCAAGGACAGGGAAAGAGACCCAGTACTTC. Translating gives CASSSRTGKETQYF.

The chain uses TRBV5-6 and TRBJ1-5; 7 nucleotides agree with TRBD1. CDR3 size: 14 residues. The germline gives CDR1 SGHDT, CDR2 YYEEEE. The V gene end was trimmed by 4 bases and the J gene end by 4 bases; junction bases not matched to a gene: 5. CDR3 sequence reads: CASSRGQLNQPQHF. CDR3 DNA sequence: TGTGCCAGCAGCCGGGGACAGCTGAATCAGCCCCAGCATTTT. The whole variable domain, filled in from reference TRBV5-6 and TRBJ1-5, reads DAGVTQSPTHLIKTRGQQVTLRCSPKSGHDTVSWYQQALGQGPQFIFQYYEEEERQRGNFPDRFSGHQFPNYSSELNVNALLLGDSALYLCASSRGQLNQPQHFGDGTRLSIL.

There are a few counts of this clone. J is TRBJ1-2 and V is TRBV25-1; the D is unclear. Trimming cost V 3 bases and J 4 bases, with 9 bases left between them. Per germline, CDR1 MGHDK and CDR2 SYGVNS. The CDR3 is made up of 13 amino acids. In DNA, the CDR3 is TGTGCCAGCAGTGAGTTGATAAGCTATGGCTACACCTTC. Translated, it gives CASSELISYGYTF.

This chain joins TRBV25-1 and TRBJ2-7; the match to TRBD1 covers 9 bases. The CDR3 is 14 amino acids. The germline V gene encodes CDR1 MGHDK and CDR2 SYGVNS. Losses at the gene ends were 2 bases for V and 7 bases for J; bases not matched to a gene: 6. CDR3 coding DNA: TGTGCCAGCAGTGAAGGACAGGGGCGCCGAGAGCAGTACTTC. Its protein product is CASSEGQGRREQYF.

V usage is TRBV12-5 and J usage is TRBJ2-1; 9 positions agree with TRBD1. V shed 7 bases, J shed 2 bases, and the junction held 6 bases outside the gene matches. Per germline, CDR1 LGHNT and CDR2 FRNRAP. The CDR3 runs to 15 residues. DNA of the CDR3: TGTGCTAGTGCCAAGGACAGGGGAGCCTACAATGAGCAGTTCTTC. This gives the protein CASAKDRGAYNEQFF.

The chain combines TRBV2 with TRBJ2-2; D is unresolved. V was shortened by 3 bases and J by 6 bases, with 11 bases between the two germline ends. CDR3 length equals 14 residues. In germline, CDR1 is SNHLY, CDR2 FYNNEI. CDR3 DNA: TGTGCCAGCAGTGAGATGCCCTATGCCGGGGAGCTGTTTTTT. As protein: CASSEMPYAGELFF.

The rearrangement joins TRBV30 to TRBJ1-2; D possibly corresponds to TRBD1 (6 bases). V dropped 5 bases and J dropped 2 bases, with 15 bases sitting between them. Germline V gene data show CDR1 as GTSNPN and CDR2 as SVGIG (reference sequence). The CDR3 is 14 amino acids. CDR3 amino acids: CAWAGQTVNYGYTF. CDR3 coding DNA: TGTGCCTGGGCAGGACAGACCGTGAACTATGGCTACACCTTC.

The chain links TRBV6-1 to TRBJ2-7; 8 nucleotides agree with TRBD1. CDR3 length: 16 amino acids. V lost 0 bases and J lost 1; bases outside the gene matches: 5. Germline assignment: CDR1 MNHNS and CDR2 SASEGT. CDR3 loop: CASSEATGAASYEQYF. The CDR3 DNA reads TGTGCCAGCAGTGAAGCGACAGGGGCAGCTTCCTACGAGCAGTACTTC.

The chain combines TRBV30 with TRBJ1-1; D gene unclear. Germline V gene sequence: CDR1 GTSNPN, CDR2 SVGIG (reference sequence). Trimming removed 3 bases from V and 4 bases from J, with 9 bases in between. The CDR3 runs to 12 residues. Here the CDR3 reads CAWRDALTEAFF. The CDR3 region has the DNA TGTGCCTGGAGGGACGCACTCACTGAAGCTTTCTTT.

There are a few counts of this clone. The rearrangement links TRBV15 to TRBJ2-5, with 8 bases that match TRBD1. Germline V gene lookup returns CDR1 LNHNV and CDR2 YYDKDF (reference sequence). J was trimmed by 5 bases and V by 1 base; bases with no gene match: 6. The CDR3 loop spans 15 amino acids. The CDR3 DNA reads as TGTGCCACCAGCAGAGCGGACAGGGACGGGGAGACCCAGTACTTC. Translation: CATSRADRDGETQYF.

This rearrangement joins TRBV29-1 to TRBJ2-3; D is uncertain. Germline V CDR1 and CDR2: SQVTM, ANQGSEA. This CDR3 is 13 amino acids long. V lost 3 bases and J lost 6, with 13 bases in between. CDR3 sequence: CSVDNSLDDTQYF. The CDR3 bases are TGCAGCGTTGATAACTCCCTTGACGATACGCAGTATTTT.

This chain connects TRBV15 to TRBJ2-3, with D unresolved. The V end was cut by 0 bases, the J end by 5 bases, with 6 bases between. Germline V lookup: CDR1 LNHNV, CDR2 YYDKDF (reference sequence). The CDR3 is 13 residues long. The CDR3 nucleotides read TGTGCCACCAGCAGAGAGGAGCGAGATACGCAGTATTTT. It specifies CATSREERDTQYF.

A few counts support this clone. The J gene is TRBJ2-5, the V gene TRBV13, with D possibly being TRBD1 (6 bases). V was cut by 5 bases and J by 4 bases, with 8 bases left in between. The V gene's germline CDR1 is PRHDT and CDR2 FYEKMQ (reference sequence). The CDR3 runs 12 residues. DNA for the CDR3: TGTGCCAGCAGCAGGGGGACAGAGACCCAGTACTTC. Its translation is CASSRGTETQYF.

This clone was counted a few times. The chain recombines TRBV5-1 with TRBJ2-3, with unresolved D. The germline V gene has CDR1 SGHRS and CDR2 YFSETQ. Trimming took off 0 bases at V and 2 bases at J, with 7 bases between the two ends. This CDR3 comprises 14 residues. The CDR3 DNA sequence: TGCGCCAGCAGCTTGGCCCGATACACAGATACGCAGTATTTT. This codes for CASSLARYTDTQYF. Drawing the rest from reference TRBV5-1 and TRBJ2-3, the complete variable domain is KAGVTQTPRYLIKTRGQQVTLSCSPISGHRSVSWYQQTPGQGLQFLFEYFSETQRNKGNFPGRFSGRQFSNSRSEMNVSTLELGDSALYLCASSLARYTDTQYFGPGTRLTVL.

The CDR3 nucleotides read TGTGCCAGCAACCGACAGACGAACACCGGGGAGCTGTTTTTT. This encodes CASNRQTNTGELFF. The chain joins TRBV6-6 to TRBJ2-2; TRBD1 might be the D (5 bases). V was cut by 7 bases and J by 0 bases, with 9 bases left in between. This CDR3 has 14 amino acids. The germline gives CDR1 MNHNY, CDR2 SVGAGI (reference sequence).

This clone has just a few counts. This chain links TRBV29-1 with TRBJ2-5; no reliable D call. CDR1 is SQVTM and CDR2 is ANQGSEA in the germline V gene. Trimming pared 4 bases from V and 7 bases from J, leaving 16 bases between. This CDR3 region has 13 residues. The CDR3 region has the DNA TGCAGCGTTGGGAGCGCCGCAGTGGGGACCCAGTACTTC. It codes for CSVGSAAVGTQYF. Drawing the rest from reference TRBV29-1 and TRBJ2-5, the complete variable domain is SAVISQKPSRDICQRGTSLTIQCQVDSQVTMMFWYRQQPGQSLTLIATANQGSEATYESGFVIDKFPISRPNLTFSTLTVSNMSPEDSSIYLCSVGSAAVGTQYFGPGTRLLVL.